Following are 27 T cell receptor beta chains from one sample sequenced in a study of cytomegalovirus exposure and HLA in healthy donors. PCR primers comprised 60 Vbeta and 13 Jbeta primers. Libraries were prepared by immunoSEQ multiplex PCR; TCRdb keeps only in-frame clonotypes and omits some of them. The profile shows 84,000 or so clones, approximately 80% of them singletons. The sequenced sample consisted of PBMCs. These receptors were obtained from a human donor in good health.

The V gene is TRBV13, the J gene TRBJ2-3; D call uncertain. Germline CDR1 is PRHDT and CDR2 is FYEKMQ (reference sequence). The CDR3 totals 13 residues. Trimming shortened V by 7 bases and J by 0 bases, and 8 bases separated the two germline ends. CDR3 residues: CASTPPSTDTQYF. CDR3 DNA: TGTGCCAGCACCCCCCCTAGCACAGATACGCAGTATTTT.

This clone has a handful of counts. This sequence joins TRBV27 and TRBJ2-7; the D gene is possibly TRBD1 (6 bases). Trimming left V 3 bases short and J 6 bases short, with 9 bases between. In germline, CDR1 is MNHEY, CDR2 SMNVEV (reference sequence). This CDR3 comprises 12 residues. DNA for the CDR3: TGTGCCAGCAGTTTGGCAGGGGTCGAGCAGTACTTC. Amino acids: CASSLAGVEQYF.

V and J are TRBV9 and TRBJ1-6; 8 nucleotides line up with TRBD1. Germline V gene data show CDR1 as SGDLS and CDR2 as YYNGEE. The CDR3 loop spans 16 amino acids. Losses at the gene ends were 4 bases for V and 10 bases for J; bases not matched to a gene: 13. CDR3 sequence reads: CASSPRTGQRGSPLHF. CDR3 sequence (DNA): TGTGCCAGCAGCCCACGGACAGGGCAAAGAGGGTCACCCCTCCACTTT. The variable domain in full, completed from reference TRBV9 and TRBJ1-6, reads DSGVTQTPKHLITATGQRVTLRCSPRSGDLSVYWYQQSLDQGLQFLIQYYNGEERAKGNILERFSAQQFPDLHSELNLSSLELGDSALYFCASSPRTGQRGSPLHFGNGTRLTVT.

Details on this clone: One end of the junction fails to match germline, which may point to a read error. This chain connects TRBV19 to TRBJ1-5; TRBD1 might be the D (6 bases). The CDR3 contains 14 residues. CDR1 and CDR2 (germline): LNHDA, SQIVND (reference sequence). CDR3 in DNA: TGTGCCAGTAGTATACGGGGGGCCTGGCAGCCCCAGAATTTT. Its translation: CASSIRGAWQPQNF.

V is TRBV6-5 and J is TRBJ2-5, with D perhaps TRBD1 (5 bases). This CDR3 region has 13 residues. V was cut by 4 bases and J by 13 bases, with 19 bases left in between. From germline, CDR1 is MNHEY and CDR2 SVGAGI. CDR3 sequence: CASSSPRTPAWYF. DNA of the CDR3: TGTGCCAGCAGTTCCCCTCGGACACCAGCGTGGTACTTC.

This clone came up once. The V and J genes are TRBV4-3 and TRBJ1-2; D possibly corresponds to TRBD1 (6 bases). The length of the CDR3 is 15 residues. The ends were cut back, 1 base at V and 0 bases at J, with 9 bases in the middle. In germline, CDR1 is LGHNA, CDR2 YSLEER. Here the CDR3 DNA reads TGCGCCAGCAGCCAAGGACAGGCGTCTAACTATGGCTACACCTTC. Translated: CASSQGQASNYGYTF.

V is TRBV10-3 and J is TRBJ1-4; no firm D call. This CDR3 contains 13 residues. Germline lookup yields CDR1 ENHRY and CDR2 SYGVKD. Trimming shortened V by 10 bases and J by 3 bases, and 12 bases separated the two germline ends. This chain's CDR3 is CATGLSPNEKLFF. CDR3 bases: TGTGCCACCGGTTTAAGTCCTAATGAAAAACTGTTTTTT.

This chain uses TRBV6-4 with TRBJ2-2, with 10 nucleotides matching TRBD1. The V gene end was trimmed by 5 bases and the J gene end by 5 bases; junction bases not matched to a gene: 5. From germline, CDR1 is MRHNA and CDR2 SNTAGT. CDR3 length: 15 amino acids. This chain's CDR3 is CASSPGTGDTGELFF. CDR3 nucleotide sequence: TGTGCCAGCAGTCCCGGGACAGGGGATACCGGGGAGCTGTTTTTT.

This chain links TRBV7-8 with TRBJ1-6, with D maybe TRBD1 (5 bases). The V gene lost 3 bases and the J gene lost 8 bases, with 14 bases spanning the gap. There are 15 residues in the CDR3. Germline V gene sequence: CDR1 SGHVS, CDR2 FQNEAQ. In DNA, the CDR3 is TGTGCCAGCAGCTTTACCGACAGTATGTATTCACCCCTCCACTTT. Its translation is CASSFTDSMYSPLHF.

V usage is TRBV25-1 and J usage is TRBJ1-1, with D perhaps TRBD1 (5 bases). There are 15 residues in the CDR3. V was clipped by 2 bases and J by 1 base, with 11 bases between them. The germline V gene has CDR1 MGHDK and CDR2 SYGVNS. CDR3 sequence reads: CASSEPSGGNTEAFF. CDR3 in DNA: TGTGCCAGCAGTGAACCGTCGGGGGGGAACACTGAAGCTTTCTTT.

The gene calls are TRBV5-1 and TRBJ2-7, with 9 bases fitting TRBD2. The CDR3 runs 15 residues. V dropped 2 bases and J dropped 1; count of bases not matched to a gene: 4. CDR1 and CDR2 (germline): SGHRS, YFSETQ. The CDR3 nucleotides are TGCGCCAGCAGCTTTTCGGCGGGGGGGTCCTACGAGCAGTACTTC. The encoded protein is CASSFSAGGSYEQYF.

The CDR3 is CATSRARQGVRTDTQYF. The CDR3 nucleotides are TGTGCCACCAGCAGGGCCCGACAGGGAGTGCGCACAGATACGCAGTATTTT. This chain joins TRBV15 and TRBJ2-3; TRBD1 agrees at 7 bases. This CDR3 is 17 amino acids long. Germline CDR1 reads LNHNV; CDR2 reads YYDKDF (reference sequence). V dropped 3 bases and J dropped 1; count of bases not matched to a gene: 10.

In this sample, this clone turned up many times. The V call is TRBV5-8, the J call TRBJ1-4, with a possible D match to TRBD1 (5 bases). Looked up from germline, CDR1 is SGHTS and CDR2 is YDEGEE. The CDR3 runs to 14 residues. Between the trimmed V and J ends, which lost 1 base and 6 bases, there was a span of 10 bases. This chain's CDR3 is CASSLLSGDEKLFF. The CDR3 DNA follows: TGTGCCAGCAGCTTGTTGTCGGGGGATGAAAAACTGTTTTTT.

V is TRBV5-8 and J is TRBJ1-1; TRBD1 matches 9 bases. The CDR3 is 13 residues long. J gave up 10 bases and V 1 base, and 5 bases lay outside the gene matches. Germline V gives CDR1 SGHTS, CDR2 YDEGEE. The CDR3 is CASSLTGGGGAFF. CDR3 bases: TGTGCCAGCAGCTTGACAGGGGGCGGGGGAGCTTTCTTT.

The chain links TRBV7-9 to TRBJ1-1, with D unresolved. The length of the CDR3 is 13 residues. Per the germline V gene, CDR1 is SEHNR and CDR2 is FQNEAQ (reference sequence). Trimming took off 4 bases at V and 5 bases at J, with 11 bases between the two ends. The CDR3, as DNA: TGTGCCAGCAGCTATCGGGTCGGGACTGAAGCTTTCTTT. Protein: CASSYRVGTEAFF.

This chain joins TRBV4-3 and TRBJ2-3, with 7 nucleotides matching TRBD2. J gave up 2 bases and V 0 bases, and 8 bases lay outside the gene matches. CDR1 LGHNA and CDR2 YSLEER come from the germline V gene. The CDR3 contains 17 residues. CDR3 DNA sequence: TGCGCCAGCAGCCAAGATGGGGAGGGGTACCACACAGATACGCAGTATTTT. This translates into CASSQDGEGYHTDTQYF.

The chain joins TRBV15 to TRBJ1-4; D is perhaps TRBD1 (5 bases). V was cut by 2 bases and J by 5 bases, with 15 bases left in between. Germline CDR1 is LNHNV and CDR2 is YYDKDF (reference sequence). The CDR3 covers 16 residues. CDR3 coding DNA: TGTGCCACCAGCAGACCCCCTAGGGGAGGGAATGAAAAACTGTTTTTT. It encodes CATSRPPRGGNEKLFF.

The chain is built from TRBV5-4 and TRBJ2-1, with 11 positions matching TRBD1. The germline CDR1 and CDR2 sequences are SGHNT and YYREEE (reference sequence). The ends lost 4 bases at V and 9 bases at J; junction bases unmatched: 12. CDR3 size: 16 residues. For the CDR3, the DNA is TGTGCCAGCAGCGGCCGGACAGGGGGCTTCCTGGGTGAGCAGTTCTTC. Amino acids: CASSGRTGGFLGEQFF.

V is TRBV10-3 and J is TRBJ1-5; tentatively, D is TRBD1 (6 bases). From germline, CDR1 is ENHRY and CDR2 SYGVKD. The CDR3 has 13 residues. The germline V and J ends were trimmed by 6 bases and 7 bases, with 13 bases remaining between them. DNA for the CDR3: TGTGCCATCAGCGGGGGGCAGCGGCAGCCCCAGCATTTT. Translated, it gives CAISGGQRQPQHF.

In its sample, this clone was seen a few times. V and J are TRBV10-3 and TRBJ1-1; the D gene is possibly TRBD1 (6 bases). CDR3 size: 15 residues. Germline V gene data show CDR1 as ENHRY and CDR2 as SYGVKD. The V end was cut by 1 base, the J end by 0 bases, with 9 bases between. The CDR3 reads CAISEYGQMNTEAFF. The CDR3 region has the DNA TGTGCCATCAGTGAGTATGGACAGATGAACACTGAAGCTTTCTTT.

The gene calls are TRBV5-1 and TRBJ2-7, with TRBD1 matching over 7 bases. Germline CDR1 is SGHRS and CDR2 is YFSETQ. The CDR3 spans 15 residues. With V trimmed by 0 bases and J by 0 bases, 3 bases remained unmatched. The CDR3 spells CASSLGAGGSYEQYF. CDR3 nucleotide sequence: TGCGCCAGCAGCTTGGGGGCAGGGGGCTCCTACGAGCAGTACTTC.

This rearrangement joins TRBV5-5 to TRBJ2-7, with D possibly TRBD1 on 6 matching bases. Per germline, CDR1 SGHKS and CDR2 YYEKEE (reference sequence). CDR3 length: 16 residues. Trimming left V 0 bases short and J 7 bases short, with 20 bases between. The CDR3 region has the DNA TGTGCCAGCAGCTTGGTCGTGGGGGCAGCGCAGGGAGAGCAGTACTTC. Translated, it gives CASSLVVGAAQGEQYF.

This chain uses TRBV7-9 with TRBJ2-1, with D maybe TRBD1 (6 bases). The V end lost 3 bases, the J end lost 4 bases, and 7 bases lay between the germline ends. This CDR3 comprises 13 residues. Germline V gives CDR1 SEHNR, CDR2 FQNEAQ (reference sequence). The CDR3 region is CASSFRGYNEQFF. The CDR3 DNA reads TGTGCCAGCAGCTTTAGGGGGTACAATGAGCAGTTCTTC.

Only a few counts were recorded for this clone. The chain links TRBV4-1 to TRBJ2-3; 11 bases align to TRBD2. Trimming removed 4 bases from V and 2 bases from J; junction bases left unmatched: 5. The CDR3 covers 16 residues. The V gene's germline CDR1 is MGHRA and CDR2 YSYEKL. The CDR3 coding sequence is TGCGCCAGCAGCCCCTTTAGCGGGGGGGCCACAGATACGCAGTATTTT. Residues: CASSPFSGGATDTQYF.

The gene calls are TRBV6-5 and TRBJ1-2; maybe TRBD1 (5 bases). Germline V lookup: CDR1 MNHEY, CDR2 SVGAGI. This CDR3 comprises 13 residues. Trimming shortened V by 5 bases and J by 5 bases, and 12 bases separated the two germline ends. The CDR3 reads CASSTKRGYGYTF. The CDR3 DNA sequence: TGTGCCAGCAGTACGAAGCGGGGGTATGGCTACACCTTC.

The genes are TRBV6-5 and TRBJ1-3; TRBD1 matches at 8 bases. Looked up from germline, CDR1 is MNHEY and CDR2 is SVGAGI. The J segment lost 7 bases and the V segment lost 6 bases, leaving 5 bases of the junction unmatched. The CDR3 covers 13 residues. The CDR3 loop reads CASRTGAPNTIYF. The CDR3 DNA follows: TGTGCCAGCAGGACAGGGGCCCCGAACACCATATATTTT.

The chain carries TRBV6-5 and TRBJ2-5; 7 bases fit TRBD2. J lost 6 bases, V lost 6 bases, and 7 bases had no gene match. CDR3 length: 13 amino acids. Looked up from germline, CDR1 is MNHEY and CDR2 is SVGAGI. The CDR3 region is CASRQTSAQTQYF. For the CDR3, the DNA is TGTGCCAGCAGACAAACTAGCGCGCAGACCCAGTACTTC.